Following are 4 T cell receptor beta chains from one sample sequenced in a study of blood T cells in healthy people across ages. Then a second PCR, running roughly 7 to 11 cycles, was carried out with a sample-barcoded 5' primer and a J-beta primer mix. TCRdb itself ran the 5' RACE reads through MiXCR, one entry per CDR3 protein. The sample shows hundreds of thousands of distinct CDR3 sequences, roughly 49% of them seen only once. What was sequenced was blood. These receptor sequences come from a woman in her sixties or seventies in good health.

The V call is TRBV4-3, the J call TRBJ2-2, with 11 bases that match TRBD1. Germline-derived CDR1 and CDR2 are LGHNA and YSLEER. This CDR3 has 16 residues. Trimming at V came to 1 base and at J to 6 bases, leaving 4 bases not matched to a gene. In DNA form, the CDR3 reads TGCGCCAGCAGCCAAGTCCTGGGACAGGGGGCCGGGGAGCTGTTTTTT. Translation: CASSQVLGQGAGELFF.

This chain joins TRBV7-2 and TRBJ2-1; 9 nucleotides line up with TRBD2. Germline V lookup: CDR1 SGHTA, CDR2 FQGNSA. The CDR3 has 15 amino acids. The trim removed 3 bases at V and 6 bases at J, leaving 6 bases unmatched. The CDR3 region is CASSFGAGGGNEQFF. In DNA form, the CDR3 reads TGTGCCAGCAGCTTTGGTGCGGGAGGGGGCAATGAGCAGTTCTTC.

Only a few counts were recorded for this clonotype. The rearrangement joins TRBV21-1 to TRBJ2-4; the table's D call TRBD1 went unverified against the DNA. TRBV21-1 is a known pseudogene. The CDR3 spans 17 residues. In DNA form, the CDR3 reads TGTGCCAGCAGCAACGGGACAGCGCGATTGGCCAAAAACATTCAGTACTTC. Translation: CASSNGTARLAKNIQYF.

The chain is built from TRBV20-1 and TRBJ2-1; a possible D gene is TRBD2 (5 bases). The CDR3 covers 13 residues. Looked up from germline, CDR1 is DFQATT and CDR2 is SNEGSKA (reference sequence). The V and J ends lost 4 bases and 4 bases respectively, with 11 bases between them. Here the CDR3 reads CSATEDSYNEQFF. CDR3 nucleotide sequence: TGCAGTGCTACCGAGGACTCTTACAATGAGCAGTTCTTC.